What follows are 14 T cell receptor beta chains derived from one specimen sequenced in a study of identical twins. From the 5' RACE reads, TCRdb called clonotypes with MiXCR, one entry per CDR3 protein. The repertoire holds about 330,000 distinct CDR3 sequences, with approximately 13% as singletons. This sample was also put to use in a study of yellow fever vaccine responses in identical twins.

Sequencing was carried out using CD8+ T cells sorted from blood. These receptors originate from a woman between 18 and 29 years old in good health.

There are a few counts of this clonotype. The CDR3 region has the DNA TGTGCCAGCAGCCGTGGTGGACAGGGGCCATCCTACGAGCAGTACTTC. This sequence encodes CASSRGGQGPSYEQYF. The chain combines TRBV13 with TRBJ2-7, with 9 bases identical to TRBD1. Losses at the gene ends were 5 bases for V and 1 base for J; bases not matched to a gene: 9. The CDR3 length is 16 residues. Germline lookup yields CDR1 PRHDT and CDR2 FYEKMQ (reference sequence).

The chain links TRBV28 to TRBJ2-7; a weak D match, TRBD1 (6 bases). This CDR3 is built from 14 residues. V dropped 1 base and J dropped 2 bases, with 9 bases sitting between them. CDR1 is MDHEN and CDR2 is SYDVKM in the germline V gene. The CDR3 DNA reads TGTGCCAGCAGTTTATTTAGGACAGCCTACGAGCAGTACGTC. This translates into CASSLFRTAYEQYV.

The chain uses TRBV24-1 and TRBJ1-1, with 8 bases that match TRBD1. Germline CDR1 KGHDR, CDR2 SFDVKD. V shed 3 bases and J 10 bases; nucleotides not matched to a gene: 3. This CDR3 contains 12 residues. DNA for the CDR3: TGTGCCACCAGTGATCCCGGGACAGGAGCTTTCTTT. This codes for CATSDPGTGAFF.

There are many counts of this clonotype. This chain links TRBV10-3 with TRBJ2-3; possible D gene TRBD2, 6 bases. The CDR3 runs to 14 residues. CDR1 is ENHRY and CDR2 is SYGVKD in the germline V gene. The ends were cut back, 3 bases at V and 6 bases at J, with 13 bases in the middle. The CDR3 protein is CAISDWDSPDTQYF. The CDR3 DNA sequence: TGTGCCATCAGTGACTGGGACTCCCCGGATACGCAGTATTTT.

V and J are TRBV19 and TRBJ1-5; a possible D gene is TRBD1 (6 bases). Trimming removed 5 bases from V and 7 bases from J, with 18 bases in between. Germline values: CDR1 LNHDA, CDR2 SQIVND (reference sequence). The CDR3 has 15 residues. CDR3 bases: TGTGCCAGTAGTGCTGGGGGCGGTTGGATACAGCCCCAGCATTTT. Its protein product is CASSAGGGWIQPQHF.

This rearrangement joins TRBV9 to TRBJ1-5; 7 bases fit TRBD1. Germline V lookup: CDR1 SGDLS, CDR2 YYNGEE. V was clipped by 3 bases and J by 5 bases; unmatched bases: 5. CDR3 length: 14 residues. The CDR3, as DNA: TGTGCCAGCAGCGAGGGGACAGCGGATCAGCCCCAGCATTTT. It translates to CASSEGTADQPQHF.

The chain joins TRBV20-1 to TRBJ1-1; 9 bases match TRBD1. Germline V gives CDR1 DFQATT, CDR2 SNEGSKA (reference sequence). The CDR3 consists of 13 residues. V lost 6 bases to trimming and J lost 1 base; unmatched junction nucleotides: 3. In nucleotides, the CDR3 is TGCAGTGCCGCGGGACAGGGGAACACTGAAGCTTTCTTT. It translates to CSAAGQGNTEAFF.

This clonotype was detected only a few times. The chain combines TRBV24-1 with TRBJ2-1; TRBD2 matches 7 bases. V lost 4 bases to trimming and J lost 9 bases; unmatched junction nucleotides: 5. CDR1 is KGHDR and CDR2 is SFDVKD in the germline V gene. The CDR3 is made up of 13 amino acids. CDR3 amino acids: CATSELGEGEQFF. The CDR3 DNA sequence: TGTGCCACCAGTGAACTTGGGGAGGGTGAGCAGTTCTTC.

This clonotype was seen ten or more times. The CDR3 protein is CSAGQGYEQFF. The CDR3 nucleotides are TGCAGTGCTGGACAGGGGTATGAGCAGTTCTTC. The chain uses TRBV20-1 and TRBJ2-1; 9 positions match TRBD1. The length of the CDR3 is 11 residues. The V gene end was trimmed by 5 bases and the J gene end by 8 bases; junction bases not matched to a gene: 1. In germline, CDR1 is DFQATT, CDR2 SNEGSKA (reference sequence).

The sample holds a few counts of this clonotype. This sequence joins TRBV5-1 and TRBJ2-5; D perhaps matches TRBD2 (6 bases). Germline V gene sequence: CDR1 SGHRS, CDR2 YFSETQ. The V gene lost 0 bases and the J gene lost 2 bases, with 11 bases spanning the gap. The CDR3 is made up of 15 amino acids. This CDR3 is CASSLVGGFQETQYF. DNA of the CDR3: TGCGCCAGCAGCTTGGTGGGGGGATTTCAAGAGACCCAGTACTTC.

This chain joins TRBV20-1 and TRBJ2-7; TRBD2 agrees at 8 bases. Germline-derived CDR1 and CDR2 are DFQATT and SNEGSKA (reference sequence). The length of the CDR3 is 13 residues. V gave up 6 bases and J gave up 6 bases; unmatched junction bases: 10. CDR3 protein: CSARGAGGVEQYV. In nucleotides, the CDR3 is TGCAGTGCCCGAGGGGCGGGGGGCGTCGAGCAGTACGTC.

This clonotype was counted ten times or more. The chain joins TRBV29-1 to TRBJ2-7; D uncertain. Trimming removed 4 bases from V and 5 bases from J, with 9 bases in between. The CDR3 has 11 residues. From germline, CDR1 is SQVTM and CDR2 ANQGSEA. The CDR3 spells CSVVSRNEQYF. The CDR3 DNA reads as TGCAGCGTTGTTTCGCGCAACGAGCAGTACTTC.

This clonotype showed up just a few times. The chain has TRBV4-1 and TRBJ2-5; 8 bases align to TRBD1. Germline values: CDR1 MGHRA, CDR2 YSYEKL. Losses at the gene ends were 0 bases for V and 4 bases for J; bases not matched to a gene: 4. This CDR3 is 15 amino acids long. This chain's CDR3 is CASSQDVRGRETQYF. CDR3 coding DNA: TGCGCCAGCAGCCAAGATGTCAGGGGGCGAGAGACCCAGTACTTC.

The chain is built from TRBV16 and TRBJ2-3; 9 bases align to TRBD2. The germline V gene has CDR1 KGHSY and CDR2 FQNENV. The CDR3 sequence is 15 residues long. V lost 3 bases and J lost 5; bases outside the gene matches: 6. CDR3 DNA: TGTGCCAGCAGCCAGCCTAGCGGGAACGAAGATACGCAGTATTTT. Amino acids: CASSQPSGNEDTQYF.